These 15 T cell receptor beta chains originate from one sample sequenced in a study of blood T cell repertoires in COVID-19. The protocol was immunoSEQ multiplex PCR, while the TCRdb copy is restricted to in-frame clones and leaves out a portion. The sample consists of some 110,000 clones, roughly 90% of them appearing once. The sample comprised peripheral blood. Receptors originate from a human donor in a cohort sampled during active COVID-19.

The CDR3 DNA sequence: TGTGCCAGCAGTTATTACCCAGCGGGCGGCACAGATACGCAGTATTTT. The encoded protein is CASSYYPAGGTDTQYF. This chain uses TRBV7-8 with TRBJ2-3, with D possibly TRBD2 on 6 matching bases. The CDR3 is made up of 16 amino acids. Trimming took off 6 bases at V and 1 base at J, with 17 bases between the two ends. Germline values: CDR1 SGHVS, CDR2 FQNEAQ.

This chain connects TRBV7-9 to TRBJ2-3; D is perhaps TRBD2 (6 bases). The CDR3 extends over 14 amino acids. Between the trimmed V and J ends, which lost 4 bases and 5 bases, there was a span of 13 bases. Germline V gene sequence: CDR1 SEHNR, CDR2 FQNEAQ (reference sequence). This chain's CDR3 is CASSSGLPVDTQYF. CDR3 bases: TGTGCCAGCAGCTCGGGACTTCCGGTAGATACGCAGTATTTT.

The chain recombines TRBV4-1 with TRBJ2-7, with D maybe TRBD2 (6 bases). Trimming took 1 base from V and 7 from J, leaving 17 bases between them. Germline V gene lookup returns CDR1 MGHRA and CDR2 YSYEKL. There are 15 residues in the CDR3. CDR3 region: CASSQGAGGSTEQYF. CDR3 nucleotides: TGCGCCAGCAGCCAAGGGGCTGGGGGGAGTACGGAGCAGTACTTC.

This clone has just a few counts. The chain links TRBV11-2 to TRBJ2-1; TRBD2 is a possible D gene (6 bases). The CDR3 contains 14 residues. Trimming shortened V by 7 bases and J by 4 bases, and 14 bases separated the two germline ends. In germline, CDR1 is SGHAT, CDR2 FQNNGV. The CDR3 protein is CASTDRDSYNEQFF. CDR3 DNA sequence: TGTGCCAGCACCGACCGGGACTCGTACAATGAGCAGTTCTTC.

The chain recombines TRBV28 with TRBJ2-1; 9 nucleotides align to TRBD2. This CDR3 is built from 16 residues. V gave up 5 bases and J gave up 0 bases; unmatched junction bases: 5. Germline loops: CDR1 MDHEN, CDR2 SYDVKM. Here the CDR3 reads CASSAPTSGSYNEQFF. DNA of the CDR3: TGTGCCAGCAGTGCCCCGACTAGCGGCTCCTACAATGAGCAGTTCTTC.

The chain joins TRBV19 to TRBJ2-2, with D possibly matching TRBD2 (6 bases). Trimming took off 7 bases at V and 5 bases at J, with 20 bases between the two ends. Per the germline V gene, CDR1 is LNHDA and CDR2 is SQIVND (reference sequence). The CDR3 is 16 residues long. The chain's CDR3 is CASTTTGGDRTGELFF. Here the CDR3 DNA reads TGTGCCAGTACAACCACCGGCGGGGATCGGACCGGGGAGCTGTTTTTT.

The V and J genes are TRBV6-5 and TRBJ2-7; D is possibly TRBD2 (5 bases). This CDR3 has 13 amino acids. The germline CDR1 and CDR2 sequences are MNHEY and SVGAGI. The V end was cut by 5 bases, the J end by 6 bases, with 14 bases between. This chain's CDR3 is CASSTTSASEQYF. The CDR3, as DNA: TGTGCCAGCAGTACCACTAGTGCCAGCGAGCAGTACTTC.

The V call is TRBV30, the J call TRBJ2-7, with TRBD2 as a possible D gene (6 bases). The CDR3 runs 13 residues. The germline V gene has CDR1 GTSNPN and CDR2 SVGIG (reference sequence). Deletions cut 1 base from V and 2 bases from J, with 9 bases between. CDR3 residues: CAWSGRLAYEQYF. The CDR3 DNA is TGTGCCTGGAGTGGTAGACTAGCCTACGAGCAGTACTTC.

This clone was found once. The chain carries TRBV30 and TRBJ2-7; 9 nucleotides match TRBD1. This CDR3 is built from 14 residues. The germline CDR1 and CDR2 sequences are GTSNPN and SVGIG (reference sequence). J was trimmed by 4 bases and V by 0 bases; bases with no gene match: 4. The CDR3 coding sequence is TGTGCCTGGAGTGTCGGGACAGGGCGATACGAGCAGTACTTC. This codes for CAWSVGTGRYEQYF.

In this sample, this clone turned up once. The chain employs TRBV6-5 and TRBJ2-1; 9 bases agree with TRBD1. The V gene end was trimmed by 6 bases and the J gene end by 6 bases; junction bases not matched to a gene: 9. This CDR3 has 15 residues. Germline CDR1 MNHEY, CDR2 SVGAGI. The CDR3 region has the DNA TGTGCCAGCAGCCTACAGGGGGCGATGGGCAATGAGCAGTTCTTC. Its translation: CASSLQGAMGNEQFF.

V and J are TRBV15 and TRBJ1-3, with D unresolved. The CDR3 has 16 residues. The V and J ends lost 1 base and 6 bases respectively, with 16 bases between them. The germline V gene has CDR1 LNHNV and CDR2 YYDKDF (reference sequence). CDR3 sequence (DNA): TGTGCCACCAGCAGAGGACTGGACTCATGGGAAAACACCATATATTTT. Residues: CATSRGLDSWENTIYF. Combining the CDR3 with reference TRBV15 and TRBJ1-3 gives the whole variable domain DAMVIQNPRYQVTQFGKPVTLSCSQTLNHNVMYWYQQKSSQAPKLLFHYYDKDFNNEADTPDNFQSRRPNTSFCFLDIRSPGLGDTAMYLCATSRGLDSWENTIYFGEGSWLTVV.

The chain combines TRBV6-5 with TRBJ2-1, with 10 bases matching TRBD2. CDR3 length equals 16 residues. Germline V gene data show CDR1 as MNHEY and CDR2 as SVGAGI. V was pared by 0 bases and J by 5 bases, with 4 bases of the junction left unmatched. The CDR3 loop is CASSYSISGRDNEQFF. The CDR3 DNA reads TGTGCCAGCAGTTACTCGATCAGCGGGAGGGACAATGAGCAGTTCTTC.

The rearrangement joins TRBV27 to TRBJ2-3; the D gene is possibly TRBD2 (5 bases). Germline values: CDR1 MNHEY, CDR2 SMNVEV (reference sequence). The CDR3 consists of 14 residues. Deletions cut 4 bases from V and 5 bases from J, with 13 bases between. CDR3 in amino acids: CASSSLVIRDTQYF. As DNA, the CDR3 is TGTGCCAGCAGTTCACTAGTTATAAGAGATACGCAGTATTTT.

This clone has only one observation. The V gene is TRBV5-4, the J gene TRBJ2-1; maybe TRBD1 (6 bases). V was pared by 0 bases and J by 0 bases, with 16 bases between. The CDR3 contains 18 residues. The germline V gene has CDR1 SGHNT and CDR2 YYREEE (reference sequence). This CDR3 is CASSLAQGLRYSYNEQFF. The CDR3 DNA reads as TGTGCCAGCAGCTTGGCCCAGGGGTTGCGGTACTCCTACAATGAGCAGTTCTTC.

The rearrangement uses TRBV27 and TRBJ1-5; 10 bases are a match to TRBD1. From germline, CDR1 is MNHEY and CDR2 SMNVEV (reference sequence). J gave up 0 bases and V 2 bases, and 4 bases lay outside the gene matches. This CDR3 has 17 amino acids. The CDR3 sequence is CASSLGTGDYSNQPQHF. The CDR3 coding sequence is TGTGCCAGCAGTTTAGGGACAGGGGACTATAGCAATCAGCCCCAGCATTTT.